What follows are 2 T cell receptor beta chains derived from one specimen sequenced in a study of shared clonotypes between healthy human individuals. Sequenced by immunoSEQ multiplex PCR; TCRdb stores in-frame clones only, minus some. The data hold a few hundred thousand clones, with roughly 96% observed a single time. Naive CD8 cells, CD45RO-negative and positively selected for CCR7, excluded terminally differentiated effector memory CD45RA+ cells. Material: naive CD8+ T cells sorted from blood. All receptors derive from a woman in her 30s in good health.

The chain joins TRBV7-7 to TRBJ2-1; D uncertain. This CDR3 comprises 13 residues. Trimming removed 5 bases at V and 9 bases at J, with 14 bases between. The germline V gene encodes CDR1 SSHAT and CDR2 FNYEAQ (reference sequence). The CDR3: CASSPMGRVEQFF. The DNA for the CDR3 is TGTGCCAGCAGCCCCATGGGTAGGGTTGAGCAGTTCTTC.

The CDR3 coding sequence is TGTGCCAGCAGGGACAGGTACAATGAGCAGTTCTTC. This encodes CASRDRYNEQFF. V is TRBV6-1 and J is TRBJ2-1, with 7 nucleotides matching TRBD1. This CDR3 is 12 amino acids long. CDR1 MNHNS and CDR2 SASEGT come from the germline V gene. V lost 6 bases and J lost 4; bases outside the gene matches: 0.